This T cell receptor (beta chain) is drawn from a study of tumor-infiltrating lymphocytes in primary liver carcinoma. Researchers drew blood RNA from unsorted whole blood and extracted germline DNA as well. This CDR3 is built from 18 residues. CDR1 MGHRA and CDR2 YSYEKL come from the germline V gene. V trimming: 0 bases; J trimming: 10 bases; junction bases outside the gene matches: 12. A primer in the constant region served to generate TCR beta cDNA from 450 to 650 ng of total RNA. Researchers made the TCR beta libraries by running three nested multiplex PCR rounds with slightly modified ARM-PCR. Amplification in the first two PCR rounds was performed using TRBV1-TRBV30 forward primers and a C-beta reverse primer for roughly 10 cycles each. TCRdb redid the calling of the multiplex PCR reads with MiXCR, one entry per CDR3 protein. The sample carries around 330,000 distinct CDR3 sequences, almost 60% recorded once.

The rearrangement joins TRBV4-1 to TRBJ2-3; 14 bases fit TRBD2. Sequenced material: peripheral blood. This TCR derives from a woman aged 25-40 years with primary liver carcinoma and hepatitis B virus infection. This CDR3 is CASSQDMRLAGGPDAQYF. CDR3 DNA: TGCGCCAGCAGCCAAGATATGAGACTAGCGGGAGGGCCGGATGCGCAGTATTTT.